This T cell receptor beta chain was sequenced in a study of shared clonotypes between healthy human individuals. Overall study context: Used for every donor were three CD4 naive, three CD4 memory, two CD8 naive and one CD8 memory plate.

This CDR3 spans 13 amino acids. Germline V gene data show CDR1 as SGHNT and CDR2 as YYREEE (reference sequence). Trimming cost V 0 bases and J 5 bases, with 5 bases left between them. This clone showed up just once. A much larger clonotype is one base distant, so this may be a read error. The sample holds other DNA sequences that translate to the same CDR3. Assay: immunoSEQ multiplex PCR; the TCRdb copy retains only in-frame clones and omits some. Seen here are around 980,000 clones, roughly 74% observed once, and the top ten hold 0.55% to 0.7%. The TCR originated in a man aged 18 to 29 in good health. Some clones in this sample may be carry-over from other donors' samples. The chain combines TRBV5-4 with TRBJ2-2; D gene uncertain. Sample: memory CD4+ T cells from PBMCs. Specified subset: CD45RA-negative fraction. The CDR3 region is CASSLVGTGELFF. CDR3 nucleotide sequence: TGTGCCAGCAGCTTGGTTGGAACCGGGGAGCTGTTTTTT.